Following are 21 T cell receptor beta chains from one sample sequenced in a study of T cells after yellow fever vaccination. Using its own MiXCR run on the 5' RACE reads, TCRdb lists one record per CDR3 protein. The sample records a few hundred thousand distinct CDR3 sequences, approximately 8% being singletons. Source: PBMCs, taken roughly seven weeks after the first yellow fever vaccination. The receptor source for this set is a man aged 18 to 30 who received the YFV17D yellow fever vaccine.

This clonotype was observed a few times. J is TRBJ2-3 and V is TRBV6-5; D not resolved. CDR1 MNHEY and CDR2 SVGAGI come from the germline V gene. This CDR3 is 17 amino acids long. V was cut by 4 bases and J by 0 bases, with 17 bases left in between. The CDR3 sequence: CASSSVGPAASTDTQYF. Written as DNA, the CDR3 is TGTGCCAGCAGTTCTGTCGGCCCGGCGGCTAGCACAGATACGCAGTATTTT.

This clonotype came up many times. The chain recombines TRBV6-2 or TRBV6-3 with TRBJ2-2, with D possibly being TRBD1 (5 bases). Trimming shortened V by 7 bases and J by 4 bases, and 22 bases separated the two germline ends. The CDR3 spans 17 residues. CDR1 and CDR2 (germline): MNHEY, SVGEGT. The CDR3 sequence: CASIKSRRVGRTGELFF. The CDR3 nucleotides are TGTGCCAGCATCAAAAGCCGCCGGGTGGGGCGCACCGGGGAGCTGTTTTTT.

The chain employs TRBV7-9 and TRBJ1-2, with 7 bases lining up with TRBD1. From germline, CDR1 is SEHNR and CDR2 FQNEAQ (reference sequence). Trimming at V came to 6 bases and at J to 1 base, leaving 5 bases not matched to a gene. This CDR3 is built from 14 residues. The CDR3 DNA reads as TGTGCCAGCAGGCCAACAGGGGTTAACTATGGCTACACCTTC. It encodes CASRPTGVNYGYTF.

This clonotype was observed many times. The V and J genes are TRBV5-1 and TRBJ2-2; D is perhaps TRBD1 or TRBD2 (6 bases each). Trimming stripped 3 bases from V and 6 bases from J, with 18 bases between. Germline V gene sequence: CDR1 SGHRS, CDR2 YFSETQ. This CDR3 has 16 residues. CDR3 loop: CASSSGDTFSPGELFF. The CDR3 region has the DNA TGCGCCAGCAGCTCGGGGGACACCTTCTCCCCCGGGGAGCTGTTTTTT.

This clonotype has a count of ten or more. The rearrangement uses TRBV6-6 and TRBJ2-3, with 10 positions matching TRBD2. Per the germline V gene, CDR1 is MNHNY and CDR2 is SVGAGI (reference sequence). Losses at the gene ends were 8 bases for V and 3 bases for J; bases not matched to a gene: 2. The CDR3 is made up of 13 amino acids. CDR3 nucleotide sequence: TGTGCCAGCTCAGCGGGGGGGACAGATACGCAGTATTTT. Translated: CASSAGGTDTQYF.

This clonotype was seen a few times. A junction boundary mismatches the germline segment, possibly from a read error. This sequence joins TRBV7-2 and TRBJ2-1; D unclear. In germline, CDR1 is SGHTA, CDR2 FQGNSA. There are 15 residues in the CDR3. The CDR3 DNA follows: TGTGCCAGCACCTTAAGGAGAGCCGGGTACAATGAGCAGTTCTTC. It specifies CASTLRRAGYNEQFF.

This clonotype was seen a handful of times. The CDR3 sequence is CATGAGVIANTIYF. The CDR3, as DNA: TGTGCCACCGGAGCTGGGGTGATTGCAAACACCATATATTTT. The chain recombines TRBV7-9 with TRBJ1-3, with D uncertain. V shed 10 bases and J shed 6 bases, with 19 bases lying between them. The germline V gene encodes CDR1 SEHNR and CDR2 FQNEAQ (reference sequence). CDR3 length: 14 amino acids.

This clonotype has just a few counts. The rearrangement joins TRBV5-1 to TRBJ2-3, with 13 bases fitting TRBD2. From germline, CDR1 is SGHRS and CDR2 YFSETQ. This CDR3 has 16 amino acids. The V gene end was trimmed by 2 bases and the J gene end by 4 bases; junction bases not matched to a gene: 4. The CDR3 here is CASSFGLAGVADTQYF. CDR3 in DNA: TGCGCCAGCAGCTTTGGACTAGCGGGGGTTGCAGATACGCAGTATTTT.

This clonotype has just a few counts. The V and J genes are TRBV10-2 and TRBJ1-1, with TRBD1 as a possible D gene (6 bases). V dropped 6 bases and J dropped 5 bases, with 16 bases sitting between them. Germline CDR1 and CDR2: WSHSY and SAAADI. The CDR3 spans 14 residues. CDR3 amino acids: CASSDRSPGTEAFF. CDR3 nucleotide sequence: TGCGCCAGCAGCGACAGGTCCCCGGGGACTGAAGCTTTCTTT.

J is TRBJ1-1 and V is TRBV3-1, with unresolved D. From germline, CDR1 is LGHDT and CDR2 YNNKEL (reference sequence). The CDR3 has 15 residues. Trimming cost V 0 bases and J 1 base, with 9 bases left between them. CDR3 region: CASSQEALPNTEAFF. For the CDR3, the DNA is TGTGCCAGCAGCCAAGAAGCACTCCCGAACACTGAAGCTTTCTTT.

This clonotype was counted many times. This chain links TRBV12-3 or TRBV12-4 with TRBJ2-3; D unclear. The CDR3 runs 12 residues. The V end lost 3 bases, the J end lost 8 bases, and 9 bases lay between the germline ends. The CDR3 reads CASSFALSTQYF. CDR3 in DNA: TGTGCCAGCAGTTTTGCACTGTCTACGCAGTATTTT.

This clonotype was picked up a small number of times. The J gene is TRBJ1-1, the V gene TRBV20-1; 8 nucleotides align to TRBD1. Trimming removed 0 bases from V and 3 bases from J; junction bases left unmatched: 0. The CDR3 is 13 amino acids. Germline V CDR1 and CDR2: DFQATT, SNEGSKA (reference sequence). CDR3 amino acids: CSARETGDTEAFF. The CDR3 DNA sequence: TGCAGTGCTAGAGAGACAGGGGACACTGAAGCTTTCTTT.

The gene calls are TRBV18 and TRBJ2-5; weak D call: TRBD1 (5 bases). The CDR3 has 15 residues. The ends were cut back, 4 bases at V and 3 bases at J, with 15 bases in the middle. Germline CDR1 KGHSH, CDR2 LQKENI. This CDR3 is CASSQADSIKETQYF. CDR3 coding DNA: TGTGCCAGCTCACAGGCTGACAGCATAAAAGAGACCCAGTACTTC.

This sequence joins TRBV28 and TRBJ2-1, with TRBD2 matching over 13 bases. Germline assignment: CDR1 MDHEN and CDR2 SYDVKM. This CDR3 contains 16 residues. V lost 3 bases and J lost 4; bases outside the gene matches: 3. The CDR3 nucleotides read TGTGCCAGCAGTTTCCCGACTAGCGGGGGGTACAATGAGCAGTTCTTC. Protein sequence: CASSFPTSGGYNEQFF.

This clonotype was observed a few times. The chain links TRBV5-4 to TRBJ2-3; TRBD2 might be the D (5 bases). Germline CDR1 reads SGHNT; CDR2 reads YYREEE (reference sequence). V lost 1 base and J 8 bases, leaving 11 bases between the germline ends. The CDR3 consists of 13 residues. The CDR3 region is CASSLFTGSTQYF. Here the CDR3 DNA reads TGTGCCAGCAGCTTGTTCACGGGGAGTACGCAGTATTTT.

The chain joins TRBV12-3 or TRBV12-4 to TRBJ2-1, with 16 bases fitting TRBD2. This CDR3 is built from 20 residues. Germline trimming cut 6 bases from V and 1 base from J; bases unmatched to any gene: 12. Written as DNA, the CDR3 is TGTGCCAGCAGAAGAAGGGCCGGGACTAGCGGGGGGGCGTCCTACAATGAGCAGTTCTTC. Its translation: CASRRRAGTSGGASYNEQFF.

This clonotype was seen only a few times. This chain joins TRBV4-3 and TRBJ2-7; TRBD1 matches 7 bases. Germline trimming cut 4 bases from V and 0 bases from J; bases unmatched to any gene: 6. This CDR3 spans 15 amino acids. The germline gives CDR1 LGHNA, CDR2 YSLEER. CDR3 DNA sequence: TGCGCCAGCAGCCTATCGACAGGGAGCTCCTACGAGCAGTACTTC. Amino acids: CASSLSTGSSYEQYF.

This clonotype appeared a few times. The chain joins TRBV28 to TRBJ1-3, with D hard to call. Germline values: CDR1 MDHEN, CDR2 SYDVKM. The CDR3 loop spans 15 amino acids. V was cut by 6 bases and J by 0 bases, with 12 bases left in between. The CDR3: CASRPFASSGNTIYF. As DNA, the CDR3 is TGTGCCAGCAGGCCTTTTGCGAGCTCTGGAAACACCATATATTTT.

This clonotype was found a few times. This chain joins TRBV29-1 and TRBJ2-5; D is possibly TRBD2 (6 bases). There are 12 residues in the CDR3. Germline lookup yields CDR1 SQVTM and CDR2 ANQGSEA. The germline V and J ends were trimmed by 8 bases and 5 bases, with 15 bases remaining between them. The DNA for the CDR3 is TGCAGCATTCGGGACTTTGGGGAGACCCAGTACTTC. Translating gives CSIRDFGETQYF.

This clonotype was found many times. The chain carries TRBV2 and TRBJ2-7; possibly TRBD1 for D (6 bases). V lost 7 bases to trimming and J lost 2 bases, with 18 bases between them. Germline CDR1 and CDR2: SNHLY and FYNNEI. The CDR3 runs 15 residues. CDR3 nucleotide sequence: TGTGCCAGCACCTCATTGGACAGTCTCCCCTACGAGCAGTACTTC. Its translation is CASTSLDSLPYEQYF.

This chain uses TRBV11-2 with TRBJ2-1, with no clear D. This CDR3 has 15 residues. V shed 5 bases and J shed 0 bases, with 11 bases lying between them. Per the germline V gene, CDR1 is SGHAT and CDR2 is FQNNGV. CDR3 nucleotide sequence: TGTGCCAGCAGCCTTCGCTTCAGCTCCTACAATGAGCAGTTCTTC. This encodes CASSLRFSSYNEQFF.